This TCR beta chain comes out of a study of OX40 agonist ivuxolimab in advanced cancers. V lost 1 base and J lost 10; bases outside the gene matches: 5. Germline assignment: CDR1 MGHRA and CDR2 YSYEKL. The CDR3 extends over 14 amino acids. TCRdb keeps only in-frame clones here, not all; method: immunoSEQ multiplex PCR. The sample has around 62,000 clones; about nine tenths are singletons. This sample comprised CD4+ or CD8+ T cells sorted from blood, obtained in a trial of the OX40 agonist ivuxolimab. V is TRBV4-1 and J is TRBJ1-1, with TRBD1 identical over 11 bases. The clonotype was recovered from an adult with an advanced solid tumor such as melanoma, head and neck, liver or kidney cancer. CDR3 sequence reads: CASSQGTGGSVAFF. The CDR3 DNA is TGCGCCAGCAGCCAAGGGACAGGGGGCTCGGTAGCTTTCTTT.